This TCR beta chain was recovered during a study of T-cell memory formation after mild COVID-19. Overall study context: The two donors had largely donor-specific TCR clusters. The study, taken as a whole, reports: Clones shrinking between day 15 and 85 showed a balanced CD4/CD8 split, and those that grew later tilted toward CD4+. Contracting clones localized mainly to CM and EM when CD4+ and mainly to EMRA when CD8+.

This clonotype has a handful of counts. Its antigen is unidentified. One entry per CDR3 protein, called by TCRdb with MiXCR from the 5' RACE reads. The sample has hundreds of thousands of distinct CDR3 sequences, roughly 22% seen once. V was trimmed by 5 bases and J by 0 bases, leaving 18 bases between them. Germline CDR1 SGHVS, CDR2 FQNEAQ. The CDR3 length is 17 residues. This sequence originates from an adult woman who had mild COVID-19 (a few samples of this study predate the infection). Cell type and time point are not known. The chain carries TRBV7-8 and TRBJ2-3; D is tentatively TRBD1 or TRBD2 (5 bases each). Sequenced sample: PBMCs or a T cell subset sorted from them (not recorded which). CDR3 sequence (DNA): TGTGCCAGCAGCGCCCGTAGGGACGGTCCTAGCACAGATACGCAGTATTTT. This codes for CASSARRDGPSTDTQYF.